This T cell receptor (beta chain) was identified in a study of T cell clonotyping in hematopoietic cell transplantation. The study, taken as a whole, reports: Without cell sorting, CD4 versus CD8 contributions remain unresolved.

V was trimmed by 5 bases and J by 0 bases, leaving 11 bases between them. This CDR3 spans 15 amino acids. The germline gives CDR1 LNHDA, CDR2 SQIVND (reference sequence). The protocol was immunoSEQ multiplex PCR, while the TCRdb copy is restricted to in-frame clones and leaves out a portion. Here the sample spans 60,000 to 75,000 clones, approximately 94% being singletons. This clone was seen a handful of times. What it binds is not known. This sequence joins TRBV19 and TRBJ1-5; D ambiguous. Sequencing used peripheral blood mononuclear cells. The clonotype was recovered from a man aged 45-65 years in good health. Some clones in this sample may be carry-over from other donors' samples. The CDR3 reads CASSASWHSNQPQHF. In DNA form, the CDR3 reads TGTGCCAGTAGTGCCTCATGGCATAGCAATCAGCCCCAGCATTTT.